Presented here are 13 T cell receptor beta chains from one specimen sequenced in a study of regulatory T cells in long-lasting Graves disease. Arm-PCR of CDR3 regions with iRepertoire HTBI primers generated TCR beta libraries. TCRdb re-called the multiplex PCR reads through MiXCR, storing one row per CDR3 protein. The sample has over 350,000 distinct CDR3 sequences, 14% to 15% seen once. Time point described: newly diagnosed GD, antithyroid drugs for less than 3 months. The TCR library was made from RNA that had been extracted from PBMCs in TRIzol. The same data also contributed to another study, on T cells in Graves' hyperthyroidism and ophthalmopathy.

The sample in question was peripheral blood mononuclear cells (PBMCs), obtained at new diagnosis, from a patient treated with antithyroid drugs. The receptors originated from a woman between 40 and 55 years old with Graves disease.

The CDR3 spells CASSIQATSGNTIYF. The CDR3 coding sequence is TGTGCCAGTAGTATCCAGGCGACCTCTGGAAACACCATATATTTT. The rearrangement uses TRBV19 and TRBJ1-3; no clear D gene. V gave up 3 bases and J gave up 0 bases, with 9 bases separating them. This CDR3 spans 15 amino acids. CDR1 is LNHDA and CDR2 is SQIVND in the germline V gene (reference sequence).

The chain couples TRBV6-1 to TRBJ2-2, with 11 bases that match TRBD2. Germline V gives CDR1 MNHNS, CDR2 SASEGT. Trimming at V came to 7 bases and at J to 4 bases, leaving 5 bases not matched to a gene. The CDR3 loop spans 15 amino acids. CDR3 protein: CASTSGLAATGELFF. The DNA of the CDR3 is TGTGCCAGCACCTCGGGACTAGCGGCCACCGGGGAGCTGTTTTTT.

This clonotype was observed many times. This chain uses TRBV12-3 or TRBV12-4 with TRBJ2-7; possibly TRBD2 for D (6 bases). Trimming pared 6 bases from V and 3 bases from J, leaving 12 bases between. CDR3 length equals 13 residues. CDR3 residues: CASSQSGDYEQYF. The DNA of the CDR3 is TGTGCCAGCAGCCAGTCGGGGGACTACGAGCAGTACTTC.

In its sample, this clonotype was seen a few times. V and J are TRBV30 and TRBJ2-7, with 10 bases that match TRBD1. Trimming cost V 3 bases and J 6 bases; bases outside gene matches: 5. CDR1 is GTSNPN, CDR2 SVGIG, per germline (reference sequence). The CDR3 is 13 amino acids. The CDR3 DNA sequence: TGTGCCTGGAGCCCGGGACAGGGGCTCGAGCAGTACTTC. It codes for CAWSPGQGLEQYF.

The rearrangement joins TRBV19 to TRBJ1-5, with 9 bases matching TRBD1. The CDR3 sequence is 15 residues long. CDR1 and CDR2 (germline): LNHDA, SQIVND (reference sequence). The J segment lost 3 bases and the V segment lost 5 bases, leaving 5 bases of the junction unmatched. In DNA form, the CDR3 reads TGTGCCAGTAGTTACAGGGGGCCGTACAATCAGCCCCAGCATTTT. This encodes CASSYRGPYNQPQHF.

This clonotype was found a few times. CDR3 sequence reads: CAWKGGEAFF. The CDR3 bases are TGTGCCTGGAAAGGGGGTGAAGCTTTCTTT. The chain has TRBV30 and TRBJ1-1; a weak D match, TRBD1 (6 bases). CDR1 is GTSNPN and CDR2 is SVGIG in the germline V gene (reference sequence). V was trimmed by 4 bases and J by 7 bases, leaving 7 bases between them. This CDR3 spans 10 amino acids.

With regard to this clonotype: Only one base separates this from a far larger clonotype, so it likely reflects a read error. The CDR3 here is CASSALRGNNEQYF. The CDR3 DNA reads as TGTGCCAGCAGCGCTCTCCGGGGTAACAATGAGCAGTACTTC. The chain is built from TRBV6-2 or TRBV6-3 and TRBJ2-7, with D perhaps matching TRBD2 (5 bases). Germline V gene lookup returns CDR1 MNHEY and CDR2 SVGEGT. Trimming pared 6 bases from V and 7 bases from J, leaving 19 bases between. The CDR3 runs 14 residues.

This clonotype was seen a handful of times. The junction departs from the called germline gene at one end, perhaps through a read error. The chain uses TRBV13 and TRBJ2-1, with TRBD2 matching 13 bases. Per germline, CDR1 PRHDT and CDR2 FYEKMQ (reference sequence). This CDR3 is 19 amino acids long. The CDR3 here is CASNLEGLAGLGSYNEQFF. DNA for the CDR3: TGTGCCAGCAACTTAGAGGGACTAGCGGGACTGGGCTCCTACAATGAGCAGTTCTTC.

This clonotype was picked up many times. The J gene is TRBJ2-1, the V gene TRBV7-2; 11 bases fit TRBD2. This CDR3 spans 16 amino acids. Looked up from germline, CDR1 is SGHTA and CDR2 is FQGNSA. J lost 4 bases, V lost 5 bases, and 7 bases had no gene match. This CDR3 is CASSDPGLAAYNEQFF. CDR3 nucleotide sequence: TGTGCCAGCAGCGACCCGGGACTAGCGGCGTACAATGAGCAGTTCTTC.

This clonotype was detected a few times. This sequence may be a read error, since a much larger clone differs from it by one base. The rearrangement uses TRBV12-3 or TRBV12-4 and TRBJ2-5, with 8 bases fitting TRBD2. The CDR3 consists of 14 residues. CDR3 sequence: CAGSSSTGGETQYF. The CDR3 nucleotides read TGTGCCGGCAGTTCGTCCACGGGGGGGGAGACCCAGTACTTC.

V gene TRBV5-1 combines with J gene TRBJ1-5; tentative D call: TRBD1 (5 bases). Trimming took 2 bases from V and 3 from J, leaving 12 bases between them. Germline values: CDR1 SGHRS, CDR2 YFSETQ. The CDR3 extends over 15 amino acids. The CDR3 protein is CASSLGNGHNQPQHF. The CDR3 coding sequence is TGCGCCAGCAGCTTAGGAAACGGACACAATCAGCCCCAGCATTTT.

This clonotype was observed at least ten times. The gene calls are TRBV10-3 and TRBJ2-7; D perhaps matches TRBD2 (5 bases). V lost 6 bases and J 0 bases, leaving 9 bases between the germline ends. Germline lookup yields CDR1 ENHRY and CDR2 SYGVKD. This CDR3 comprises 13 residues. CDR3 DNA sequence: TGTGCCATCAGGGTGGGGAGCTCCTACGAGCAGTACTTC. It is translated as CAIRVGSSYEQYF.

The CDR3 DNA reads TGCGCCAGCAGCCCAGGGACAGGGGGACTTGGCTACACCTTC. Residues: CASSPGTGGLGYTF. The chain combines TRBV5-1 with TRBJ1-2, with TRBD1 matching over 11 bases. Per germline, CDR1 SGHRS and CDR2 YFSETQ. J was trimmed by 7 bases and V by 4 bases; bases with no gene match: 6. This CDR3 is 14 amino acids long.